This section outlines one T cell receptor (beta chain) sequence together with its context. The entry originates in a study of technical replicates of blood from a handful of donors. Sequenced by immunoSEQ multiplex PCR; TCRdb stores in-frame clones only, minus some. The table has under 85,000 clones, approximately 84% seen once. This CDR3 spans 14 amino acids. V was clipped by 4 bases and J by 6 bases, with 15 bases between them. Germline-derived CDR1 and CDR2 are SGHTA and FQGNSA. This chain joins TRBV7-2 and TRBJ1-2, with a tentative D call TRBD1 (5 bases). Sample: PBMCs. This TCR was sampled from a human donor in good health. Some clones in this sample may be carry-over from other donors' samples. The CDR3 sequence: CASSSMMGEDGYTF. For the CDR3, the DNA is TGTGCCAGCAGCTCGATGATGGGGGAGGATGGCTACACCTTC.